Sequencing of this T cell receptor (beta chain) was carried out in a study of cytomegalovirus exposure and HLA in healthy donors. Overall study context: Genotyping showed around 80% of some 400 donors falling in the Caucasian-associated ancestry cluster. Whole-study results and caveats: The study carried out a later analysis of TCR beta sequences. It associated around 17,000 of them with specific HLA alleles at a false discovery rate of 0.05.

Remarks on this clone: Antigen specificity is unknown.

In the PCR, 60 Vbeta and 13 Jbeta primers were used. Measured with immunoSEQ multiplex PCR; TCRdb has only the in-frame clones, and not every one. The table records about 200,000 clones, 80% to 90% of them present only once. The germline CDR1 and CDR2 sequences are MNHEY and SMNVEV (reference sequence). V lost 6 bases to trimming and J lost 5 bases; unmatched junction nucleotides: 8. This CDR3 is 16 amino acids long. Sequenced sample: PBMCs. The TCR was taken from a woman aged 30 to 39 in good health and CMV-seronegative. The chain couples TRBV27 to TRBJ2-5; 14 positions match TRBD2. The chain's CDR3 is CASRGLAGAHGETQYF. CDR3 coding DNA: TGTGCCAGCAGGGGACTAGCGGGGGCCCACGGTGAGACCCAGTACTTC.